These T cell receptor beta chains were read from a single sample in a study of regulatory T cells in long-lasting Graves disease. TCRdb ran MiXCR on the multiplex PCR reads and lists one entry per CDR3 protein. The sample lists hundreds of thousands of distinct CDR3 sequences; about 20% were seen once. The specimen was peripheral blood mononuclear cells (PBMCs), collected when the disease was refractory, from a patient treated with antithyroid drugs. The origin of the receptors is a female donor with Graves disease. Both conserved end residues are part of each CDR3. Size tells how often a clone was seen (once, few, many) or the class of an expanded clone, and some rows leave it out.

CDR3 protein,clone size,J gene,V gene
CSVRDTSPGGYTF,few,TRBJ1-2,TRBV29-1
CSAETTQETQYF,few,TRBJ2-5,TRBV20-1
CASSLIGGQGYGYTF,few,TRBJ1-2,TRBV11-2
CASSPHPATQYF,many,TRBJ2-5,TRBV6-1
CASSIAPDTDNEQFF,NA,TRBJ2-1,TRBV11-3
CASSYSVLWGRKPQHF,many,TRBJ1-5,TRBV6-2/TRBV6-3
CAWSQGRETQYF,NA,TRBJ2-5,TRBV30
CASSLWGGPHYEQYF,many,TRBJ2-7,TRBV12-3/TRBV12-4
CSARDGQTTIFTGELFF,NA,TRBJ2-2,TRBV20-1
CASSYQPGANVLTF,NA,TRBJ2-6,TRBV6-5
CASSVDYGPTQYF,NA,TRBJ2-3,TRBV7-3
CASSFQHGEAFF,many,TRBJ1-1,TRBV27
CASGPGRPSIYEQYF,many,TRBJ2-7,TRBV12-5
CASSPLGHPVMNTEAFF,many,TRBJ1-1,TRBV28
CASSPGLNQPQHF,many,TRBJ1-5,TRBV6-1
CASSEASDEGRTTEAFF,many,TRBJ1-1,TRBV2
CASSLTGTQSYNGYTF,once,TRBJ1-2,TRBV19
CAWSRGEGQPQHF,few,TRBJ1-5,TRBV30
CASSLRPGRYEKLFF,many,TRBJ1-4,TRBV11-2
CASGGTSAYGYTF,many,TRBJ1-2,TRBV18
CASSPGKWETQYF,many,TRBJ2-5,TRBV12-3/TRBV12-4
CSAGTYEQYF,many,TRBJ2-7,TRBV20-1
CASSDPGQSQETQYF,few,TRBJ2-5,TRBV9
CASSEGVLSSYEQYF,many,TRBJ2-7,TRBV28
CASSVPRGGPNTGELFF,NA,TRBJ2-2,TRBV9
CATSSGINSYEQYF,many,TRBJ2-7,TRBV24-1
CASGRANEETQYF,many,TRBJ2-5,TRBV2
CASSLWGGGSNQPQHF,many,TRBJ1-5,TRBV28
CSAEEGVADTQYF,NA,TRBJ2-3,TRBV29-1
CSVGVRLSGANVLTF,NA,TRBJ2-6,TRBV29-1
CASSAPGDQPQHF,NA,TRBJ1-5,TRBV3-1
CASRSTRTSGNIQYF,many,TRBJ2-4,TRBV6-1
CASSQEGTGGDGYTF,many,TRBJ1-2,TRBV3-1
CSARHPGFTEAFF,NA,TRBJ1-1,TRBV20-1
CASRAGTTNGYTF,NA,TRBJ1-2,TRBV28
CASSLRGRGNSPLHF,few,TRBJ1-6,TRBV12-3/TRBV12-4
CAISSGTLETQYF,few,TRBJ2-5,TRBV10-3
CATSRDSWGAEGYTF,NA,TRBJ1-2,TRBV15
CSARDILTPYEQYF,many,TRBJ2-7,TRBV20-1
CASSSPDRRGETQYF,many,TRBJ2-5,TRBV28
CASRGGVAAGELFF,many,TRBJ2-2,TRBV12-5
CSARDREWEQFF,many,TRBJ2-1,TRBV20-1
CASKDPGFRDEQYF,many,TRBJ2-7,TRBV6-1
CASSLTSPQETQYF,many,TRBJ2-5,TRBV7-3